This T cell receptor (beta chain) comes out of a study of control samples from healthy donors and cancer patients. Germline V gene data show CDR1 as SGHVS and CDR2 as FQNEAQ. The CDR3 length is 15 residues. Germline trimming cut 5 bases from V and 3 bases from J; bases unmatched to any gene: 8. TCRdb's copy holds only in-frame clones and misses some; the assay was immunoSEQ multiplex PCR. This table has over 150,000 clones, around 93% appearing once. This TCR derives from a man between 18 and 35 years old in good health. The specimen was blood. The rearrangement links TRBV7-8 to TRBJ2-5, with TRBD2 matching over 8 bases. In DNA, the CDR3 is TGTGCCAGCAGCATTTCGGGACTAGATAAAGAGACCCAGTACTTC. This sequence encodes CASSISGLDKETQYF. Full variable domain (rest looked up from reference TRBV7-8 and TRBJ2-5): GAGVSQSPRYKVAKRGQDVALRCDPISGHVSLFWYQQALGQGPEFLTYFQNEAQLDKSGLPSDRFFAERPEGSVSTLKIQRTQQEDSAVYLCASSISGLDKETQYFGPGTRLLVL.